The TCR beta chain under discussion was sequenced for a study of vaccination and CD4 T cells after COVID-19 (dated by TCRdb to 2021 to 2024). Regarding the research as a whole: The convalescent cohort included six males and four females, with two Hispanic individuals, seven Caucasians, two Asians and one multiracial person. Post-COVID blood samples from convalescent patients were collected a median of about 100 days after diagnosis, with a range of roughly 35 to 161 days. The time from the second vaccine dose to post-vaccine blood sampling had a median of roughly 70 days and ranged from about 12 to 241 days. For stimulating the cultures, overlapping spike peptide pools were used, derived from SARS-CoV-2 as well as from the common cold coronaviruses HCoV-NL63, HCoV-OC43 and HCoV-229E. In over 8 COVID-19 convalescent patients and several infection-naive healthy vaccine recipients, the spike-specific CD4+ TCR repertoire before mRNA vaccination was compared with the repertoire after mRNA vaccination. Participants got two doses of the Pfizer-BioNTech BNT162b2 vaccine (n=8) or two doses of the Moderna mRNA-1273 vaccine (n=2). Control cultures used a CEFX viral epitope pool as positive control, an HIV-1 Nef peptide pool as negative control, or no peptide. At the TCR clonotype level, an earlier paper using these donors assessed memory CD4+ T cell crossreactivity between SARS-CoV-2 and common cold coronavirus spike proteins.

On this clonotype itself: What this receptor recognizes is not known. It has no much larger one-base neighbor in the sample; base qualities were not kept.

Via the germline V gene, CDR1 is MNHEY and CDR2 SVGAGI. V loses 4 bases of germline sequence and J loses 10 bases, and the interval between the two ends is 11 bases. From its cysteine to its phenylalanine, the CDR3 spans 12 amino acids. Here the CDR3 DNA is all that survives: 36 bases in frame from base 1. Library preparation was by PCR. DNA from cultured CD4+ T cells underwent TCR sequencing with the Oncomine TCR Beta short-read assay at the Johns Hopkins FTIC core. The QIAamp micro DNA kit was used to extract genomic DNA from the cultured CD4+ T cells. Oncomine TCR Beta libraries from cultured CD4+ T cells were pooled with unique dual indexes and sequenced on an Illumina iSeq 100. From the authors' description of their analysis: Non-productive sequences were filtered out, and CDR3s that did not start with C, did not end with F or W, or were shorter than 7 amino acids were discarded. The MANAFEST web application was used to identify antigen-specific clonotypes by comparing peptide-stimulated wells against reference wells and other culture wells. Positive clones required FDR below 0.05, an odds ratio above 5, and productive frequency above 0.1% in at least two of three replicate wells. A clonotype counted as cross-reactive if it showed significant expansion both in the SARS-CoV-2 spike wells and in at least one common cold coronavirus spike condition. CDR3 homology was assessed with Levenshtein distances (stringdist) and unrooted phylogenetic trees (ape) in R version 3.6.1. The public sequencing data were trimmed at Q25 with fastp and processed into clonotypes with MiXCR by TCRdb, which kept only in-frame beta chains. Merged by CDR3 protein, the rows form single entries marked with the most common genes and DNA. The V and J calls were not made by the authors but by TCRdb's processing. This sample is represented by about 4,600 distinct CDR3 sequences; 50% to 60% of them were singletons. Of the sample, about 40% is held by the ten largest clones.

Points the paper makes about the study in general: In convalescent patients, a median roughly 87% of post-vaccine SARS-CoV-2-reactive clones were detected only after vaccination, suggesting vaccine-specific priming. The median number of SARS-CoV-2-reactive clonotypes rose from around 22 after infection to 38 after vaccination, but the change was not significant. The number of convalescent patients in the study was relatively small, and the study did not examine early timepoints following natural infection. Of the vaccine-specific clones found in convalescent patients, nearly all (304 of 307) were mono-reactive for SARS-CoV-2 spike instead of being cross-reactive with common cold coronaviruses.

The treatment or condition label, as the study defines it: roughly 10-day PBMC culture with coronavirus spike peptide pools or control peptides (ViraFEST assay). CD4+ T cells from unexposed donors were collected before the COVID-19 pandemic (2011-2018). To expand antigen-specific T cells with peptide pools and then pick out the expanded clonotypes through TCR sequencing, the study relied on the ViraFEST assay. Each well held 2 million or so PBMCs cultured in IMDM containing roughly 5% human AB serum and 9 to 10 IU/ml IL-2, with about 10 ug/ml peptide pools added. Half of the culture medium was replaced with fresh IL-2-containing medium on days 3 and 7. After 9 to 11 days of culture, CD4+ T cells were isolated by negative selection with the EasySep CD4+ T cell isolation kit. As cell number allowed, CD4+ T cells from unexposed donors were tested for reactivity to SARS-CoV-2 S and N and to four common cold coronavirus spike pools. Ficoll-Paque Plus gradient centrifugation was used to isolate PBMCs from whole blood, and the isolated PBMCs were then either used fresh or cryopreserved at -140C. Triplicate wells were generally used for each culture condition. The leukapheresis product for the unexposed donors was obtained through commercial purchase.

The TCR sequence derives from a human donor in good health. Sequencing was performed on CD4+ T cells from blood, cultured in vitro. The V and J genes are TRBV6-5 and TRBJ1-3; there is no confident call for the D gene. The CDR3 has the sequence CASSSGVGTIYF. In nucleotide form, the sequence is TGTGCCAGCAGTTCGGGAGTGGGGACCATATATTTT.